The 27 T cell receptor beta chains given below trace back to one sample, sequenced in a study of cytomegalovirus exposure and HLA in healthy donors. The PCR contained 60 Vbeta and 13 Jbeta primers. Some clones are missing from TCRdb's copy, which holds only in-frame ones; the method was immunoSEQ multiplex PCR. The profile shows tens of thousands of clones, over 65% of them singletons. The sequenced sample was PBMCs. These receptors originate from a man in his forties in good health and CMV-seropositive.

The chain links TRBV7-9 to TRBJ2-7; 7 bases are a match to TRBD1. Germline V gene lookup returns CDR1 SEHNR and CDR2 FQNEAQ (reference sequence). This CDR3 has 18 residues. V was clipped by 5 bases and J by 4 bases; unmatched bases: 20. The CDR3 sequence: CASSADRRRFGAQYEQYF. CDR3 DNA: TGTGCCAGCAGCGCGGACAGGAGAAGGTTCGGGGCTCAGTACGAGCAGTACTTC.

The V call is TRBV2, the J call TRBJ1-5; the D gene is possibly TRBD1 (5 bases). V lost 1 base and J lost 5, with 6 bases in between. Germline lookup yields CDR1 SNHLY and CDR2 FYNNEI. The length of the CDR3 is 13 residues. CDR3 residues: CASSEDRHQPQHF. The CDR3 DNA sequence: TGTGCCAGCAGTGAAGACAGGCATCAGCCCCAGCATTTT.

The chain couples TRBV29-1 to TRBJ2-5, with D maybe TRBD1 (6 bases). The V gene's germline CDR1 is SQVTM and CDR2 ANQGSEA. This CDR3 region has 13 residues. Trimming took off 4 bases at V and 3 bases at J, with 12 bases between the two ends. The chain's CDR3 is CSVGGTLKETQYF. CDR3 nucleotides: TGCAGCGTTGGGGGGACACTCAAAGAGACCCAGTACTTC.

This clone was counted a few times. In DNA form, the CDR3 reads TGTGCCAGCAGCACCCAGGGGTACAATGAGCAGTTCTTC. Residues: CASSTQGYNEQFF. The chain carries TRBV6-1 and TRBJ2-1; D possibly corresponds to TRBD1 (6 bases). Trimming stripped 6 bases from V and 4 bases from J, with 10 bases between. Looked up from germline, CDR1 is MNHNS and CDR2 is SASEGT. The CDR3 totals 13 residues.

This clone was seen a single time. This chain connects TRBV4-1 to TRBJ2-3; D not certain. The length of the CDR3 is 15 residues. Germline CDR1 is MGHRA and CDR2 is YSYEKL. V was clipped by 3 bases and J by 1 base, with 11 bases between them. The DNA for the CDR3 is TGCGCCAGCAGCCATAGTTCAAGCGGCACAGATACGCAGTATTTT. Translated: CASSHSSSGTDTQYF.

This chain links TRBV5-6 with TRBJ2-3; 7 bases are a match to TRBD2. Germline CDR1 and CDR2: SGHDT and YYEEEE. Trimming took 6 bases from V and 4 from J; bases not matched to a gene: 5. The CDR3 spans 13 residues. CDR3 bases: TGTGCCAGCAAGCGGGAATGGGCAGATACGCAGTATTTT. Its protein product is CASKREWADTQYF.

The chain employs TRBV5-6 and TRBJ2-3, with D perhaps matching TRBD1 (5 bases). The CDR3 spans 14 residues. CDR1 SGHDT and CDR2 YYEEEE come from the germline V gene. The V and J ends lost 4 bases and 3 bases respectively, with 12 bases between them. The chain's CDR3 is CASSVGATTDTQYF. The CDR3 nucleotides read TGTGCCAGCAGCGTAGGGGCCACGACAGATACGCAGTATTTT.

This chain links TRBV15 with TRBJ2-5, with 12 bases fitting TRBD2. CDR1 and CDR2 (germline): LNHNV, YYDKDF (reference sequence). This CDR3 contains 16 residues. Trimming at V came to 2 bases and at J to 4 bases, leaving 5 bases not matched to a gene. The CDR3, as DNA: TGTGCCACCAGCAGACCTAGCGGGAGGGCCGGAGAGACCCAGTACTTC. Protein: CATSRPSGRAGETQYF.

The chain combines TRBV29-1 with TRBJ2-5; 8 bases are shared with TRBD2. The end of the DNA aligns better with TRBJ2-7, so the J call may be wrong. The CDR3 runs 12 residues. Per germline, CDR1 SQVTM and CDR2 ANQGSEA. This CDR3 reads CSVVSGTYEQYF. CDR3 sequence (DNA): TGCAGCGTTGTTAGCGGGACTTACGAGCAGTACTTC.

This clone came up a few times. The rearrangement joins TRBV9 to TRBJ1-3; a possible D gene is TRBD1 (5 bases). CDR1 is SGDLS and CDR2 is YYNGEE in the germline V gene. V was clipped by 2 bases and J by 0 bases, with 9 bases between them. CDR3 length equals 15 residues. CDR3 protein: CASSVTGFSGNTIYF. CDR3 nucleotides: TGTGCCAGCAGCGTTACAGGTTTCTCTGGAAACACCATATATTTT.

The chain employs TRBV5-1 and TRBJ1-3; the match to TRBD1 covers 8 bases. CDR1 and CDR2 from the germline V gene are SGHRS and YFSETQ. The V and J ends lost 4 bases and 8 bases, in that order; junction bases with no gene match: 11. The CDR3 covers 15 residues. The CDR3 sequence is CASSVGQGNGDTIYF. The DNA of the CDR3 is TGCGCCAGCAGCGTCGGACAGGGAAACGGAGACACCATATATTTT.

The chain links TRBV7-6 to TRBJ2-7, with D perhaps TRBD1 (5 bases). Trimming shortened V by 5 bases and J by 8 bases, and 16 bases separated the two germline ends. The germline V gene encodes CDR1 SGHVS and CDR2 FNYEAQ. CDR3 length equals 13 residues. CDR3 in DNA: TGTGCCAGCAGCCTCCCACAGGAGATTAAGCAGTACTTC. Encoded protein: CASSLPQEIKQYF. Full variable domain (remainder filled in from reference TRBV7-6 and TRBJ2-7): GAGVSQSPRYKVTKRGQDVALRCDPISGHVSLYWYRQALGQGPEFLTYFNYEAQQDKSGLPNDRFSAERPEGSISTLTIQRTEQRDSAMYRCASSLPQEIKQYFGPGTRLTVT.

This clone has only a few counts. V usage is TRBV11-2 and J usage is TRBJ2-7; 7 nucleotides align to TRBD1. The CDR3 spans 16 residues. The ends lost 4 bases at V and 7 bases at J; junction bases unmatched: 16. From germline, CDR1 is SGHAT and CDR2 FQNNGV. CDR3 sequence reads: CASSSLIGGLSKEQYF. DNA of the CDR3: TGTGCCAGCAGCTCCCTGATAGGGGGCTTGTCGAAGGAGCAGTACTTC.

The V gene is TRBV9, the J gene TRBJ2-7, with D possibly being TRBD1 (6 bases). V shed 0 bases and J shed 5 bases, with 15 bases lying between them. Looked up from germline, CDR1 is SGDLS and CDR2 is YYNGEE. The CDR3 runs to 15 residues. CDR3 coding DNA: TGTGCCAGCAGCGTAGGTCCTACAGGGAGCCACGAGCAGTACTTC. Its protein is CASSVGPTGSHEQYF.

CDR3 bases: TGTGCCAGCAGCTGGAGGACGACCGGGGCAGATACGCAGTATTTT. Amino acid sequence: CASSWRTTGADTQYF. V and J are TRBV5-4 and TRBJ2-3; perhaps TRBD2 as D (5 bases). The CDR3 length is 15 residues. Germline V gives CDR1 SGHNT, CDR2 YYREEE (reference sequence). V shed 3 bases and J shed 4 bases, with 15 bases lying between them.

The chain is built from TRBV7-7 and TRBJ2-5; TRBD2 matches at 10 bases. The CDR3 runs 16 residues. Germline CDR1 reads SSHAT; CDR2 reads FNYEAQ (reference sequence). V shed 6 bases, J shed 2 bases, and the junction held 9 bases outside the gene matches. The CDR3: CASSLGLAAIQETQYF. CDR3 in DNA: TGTGCCAGCAGTCTCGGACTAGCGGCAATTCAAGAGACCCAGTACTTC.

The chain joins TRBV5-5 to TRBJ1-5; D ambiguous. Germline V gene sequence: CDR1 SGHKS, CDR2 YYEKEE (reference sequence). V was trimmed by 4 bases and J by 0 bases, leaving 11 bases between them. The CDR3 length is 15 residues. The CDR3 DNA follows: TGTGCCAGCAGCCTTACACGTAATAGCAATCAGCCCCAGCATTTT. Its protein product is CASSLTRNSNQPQHF.

CDR3 amino acids: CASRTYRGGNPFEQYF. The CDR3 bases are TGTGCCAGCAGGACGTACAGGGGAGGTAATCCGTTCGAGCAGTACTTC. This sequence joins TRBV27 and TRBJ2-5, with D tentatively TRBD1 (7 bases). The J call may be mistaken, given a closer DNA end match to TRBJ2-7. The CDR3 extends over 16 amino acids. The V gene's germline CDR1 is MNHEY and CDR2 SMNVEV (reference sequence).

Details on this clone: The sample holds other DNA sequences that translate to the same CDR3. This chain connects TRBV7-9 to TRBJ2-7; D gene unclear. Germline-derived CDR1 and CDR2 are SEHNR and FQNEAQ (reference sequence). The V end was cut by 1 base, the J end by 3 bases, with 4 bases between. CDR3 length: 12 residues. The CDR3 is CASSLVDYEQYF. The CDR3 coding sequence is TGTGCCAGCAGCTTAGTAGACTACGAGCAGTACTTC.

The chain employs TRBV27 and TRBJ1-1; 9 bases fit TRBD1. V shed 8 bases, J shed 0 bases, and the junction held 7 bases outside the gene matches. Germline CDR1 reads MNHEY; CDR2 reads SMNVEV (reference sequence). The CDR3 is 15 amino acids. CDR3 region: CASGQGPNMNTEAFF. CDR3 sequence (DNA): TGTGCCAGCGGACAGGGGCCCAATATGAACACTGAAGCTTTCTTT.

The rearrangement uses TRBV5-4 and TRBJ2-5, with 8 bases identical to TRBD1. This CDR3 spans 13 amino acids. With 6 bases clipped from V and 5 bases from J, the junction kept 6 bases outside the gene matches. Germline CDR1 SGHNT, CDR2 YYREEE (reference sequence). CDR3 sequence reads: CASTKTGDETQYF. The CDR3 nucleotides read TGTGCCAGCACCAAGACAGGGGACGAGACCCAGTACTTC.

The chain uses TRBV30 and TRBJ2-7, with D tentatively TRBD1 (6 bases). The CDR3 extends over 12 amino acids. The germline V and J ends were trimmed by 1 base and 5 bases, with 9 bases remaining between them. The germline CDR1 and CDR2 sequences are GTSNPN and SVGIG (reference sequence). This chain's CDR3 is CAWSARGDEQYF. CDR3 DNA: TGTGCCTGGAGTGCCAGGGGAGACGAGCAGTACTTC.

The gene calls are TRBV29-1 and TRBJ2-6; D uncertain. The CDR3 covers 15 residues. The V end lost 0 bases, the J end lost 0 bases, and 6 bases lay between the germline ends. Germline V gene lookup returns CDR1 SQVTM and CDR2 ANQGSEA. The CDR3 DNA sequence: TGCAGCGTTGAAGACAACAACTCTGGGGCCAACGTCCTGACTTTC. Translating gives CSVEDNNSGANVLTF. Supplemented by reference TRBV29-1 and TRBJ2-6, the full variable domain reads SAVISQKPSRDICQRGTSLTIQCQVDSQVTMMFWYRQQPGQSLTLIATANQGSEATYESGFVIDKFPISRPNLTFSTLTVSNMSPEDSSIYLCSVEDNNSGANVLTFGAGSRLTVL.

The chain combines TRBV5-6 with TRBJ2-7; TRBD1 aligns across 7 bases. The V and J ends lost 0 bases and 9 bases, in that order; junction bases with no gene match: 6. The germline gives CDR1 SGHDT, CDR2 YYEEEE. The CDR3 covers 13 residues. CDR3 bases: TGTGCCAGCAGCTTGGGACAGGGCATGGTGCAGTACTTC. Translated: CASSLGQGMVQYF.

The chain has TRBV28 and TRBJ2-1, with D perhaps TRBD1 (6 bases). CDR1 and CDR2 (germline): MDHEN, SYDVKM. The V end lost 2 bases, the J end lost 4 bases, and 24 bases lay between the germline ends. The CDR3 covers 19 residues. CDR3 protein: CASSLRQDRDTTPYNEQFF. CDR3 DNA: TGTGCCAGCAGTTTACGCCAGGACCGGGACACCACGCCATACAATGAGCAGTTCTTC.

The genes are TRBV10-3 and TRBJ1-5, with TRBD1 matching 10 bases. Germline values: CDR1 ENHRY, CDR2 SYGVKD. The J segment lost 7 bases and the V segment lost 4 bases, leaving 4 bases of the junction unmatched. The length of the CDR3 is 14 residues. The CDR3 reads CAISGGTGDQPQHF. The CDR3 DNA reads as TGTGCCATCAGTGGTGGGACAGGGGACCAGCCCCAGCATTTT.

This clone occurred a few times. The CDR3 DNA reads TGTGCCAGCAGTTCCCGGGACAGGGGGCGGGGCTACACCTTC. Its translation: CASSSRDRGRGYTF. The rearrangement uses TRBV28 and TRBJ1-2, with TRBD1 matching 12 bases. CDR1 is MDHEN and CDR2 is SYDVKM in the germline V gene. Trimming removed 4 bases from V and 8 bases from J; junction bases left unmatched: 5. The length of the CDR3 is 14 residues.